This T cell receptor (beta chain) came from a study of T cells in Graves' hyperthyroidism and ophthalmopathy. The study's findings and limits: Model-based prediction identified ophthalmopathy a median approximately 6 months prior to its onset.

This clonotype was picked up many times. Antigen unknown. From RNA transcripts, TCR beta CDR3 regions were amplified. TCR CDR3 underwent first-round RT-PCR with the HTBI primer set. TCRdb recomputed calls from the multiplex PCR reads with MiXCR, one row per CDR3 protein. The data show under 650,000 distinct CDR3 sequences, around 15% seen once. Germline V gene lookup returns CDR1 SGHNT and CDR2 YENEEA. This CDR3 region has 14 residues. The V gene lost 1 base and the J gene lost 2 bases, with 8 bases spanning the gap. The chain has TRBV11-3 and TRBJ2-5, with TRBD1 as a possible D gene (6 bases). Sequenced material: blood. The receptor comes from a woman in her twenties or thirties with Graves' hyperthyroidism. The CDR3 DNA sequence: TGTGCCAGCAGCTTAGGGACAGATCAAGAGACCCAGTACTTC. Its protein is CASSLGTDQETQYF.